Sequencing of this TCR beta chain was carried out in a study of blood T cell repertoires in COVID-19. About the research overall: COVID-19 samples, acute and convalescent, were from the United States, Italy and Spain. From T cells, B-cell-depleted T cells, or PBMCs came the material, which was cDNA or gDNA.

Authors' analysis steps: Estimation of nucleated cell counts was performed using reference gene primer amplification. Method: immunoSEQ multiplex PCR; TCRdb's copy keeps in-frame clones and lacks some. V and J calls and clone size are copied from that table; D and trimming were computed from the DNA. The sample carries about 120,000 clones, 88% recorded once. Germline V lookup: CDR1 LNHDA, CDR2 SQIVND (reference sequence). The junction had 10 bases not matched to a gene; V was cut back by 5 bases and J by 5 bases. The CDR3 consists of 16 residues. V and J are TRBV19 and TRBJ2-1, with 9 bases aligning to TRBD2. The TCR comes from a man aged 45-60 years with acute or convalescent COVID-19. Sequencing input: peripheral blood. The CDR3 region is CASSSLRLAENNEQFF. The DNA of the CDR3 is TGTGCCAGTAGTTCGTTACGACTAGCGGAGAACAATGAGCAGTTCTTC.